This T cell receptor beta chain was found in a study of blood T cell repertoires in COVID-19 (TCRdb year 2020). A note on the overall study: Collaborator samples came from the United States, Italy and Spain and covered acute and convalescent phases of COVID-19. Samples were obtained from the ongoing ImmuneRACE study (first 160 participants) and from about 1,300 subjects provided by 6 global collaborators. Where available, HLA class I and class II types were obtained from metadata supplied by the sample provider rather than from assay-based typing. The repertoires were made available in a free public database intended to serve as a resource for research on the immune response to SARS-CoV-2. The prospective study material was composed of cDNA or gDNA derived from T cells, B-cell-depleted T cells, or PBMCs. Nearly every sample came with metadata listing a de-identified subject ID, COVID-19 status, age in years and sex. Deeply sampled blood TCRbeta repertoires from subjects exposed to, actively infected with, or recovered from COVID-19 were included in the dataset. What the research found in general, with its limitations: The quantity of clinical and demographic metadata differed by source and by participant and was supplied without curation.

TCRbeta CDR3 regions were amplified from genomic DNA by means of the immunoSEQ Assay, a bias-controlled multiplex PCR. In the authors' own workflow: The number of nucleated cells in each sample was estimated from the amplification of reference gene primers within the assay. To quantify the absolute abundance of each unique TCRbeta CDR3 rearrangement, sequence reads were collapsed and filtered. For each sample, productive Simpson clonality was calculated by taking the square root of Simpson's diversity index across productive rearrangements. TCRdb took this table from immuneACCESS and kept in-frame rearrangements with V and J called. Such tables lack part of the clones; where checked against another copy, unresolved V genes explain under half of the gap, and the rest is unexplained. V, J and clone size reflect that table, while D and trimming were determined from the DNA. This sample has about 260,000 clones in its table, and 65% to 90% of those were observed once. The ten top clones hold approximately 2% of the sample.

As to this clone: The clone's antigen remains unknown. Per-base quality was not reported, and no clone a single base away is much larger than it.

Germline trimming: 3 bases from V, 3 bases from J; junction bases outside gene matches: 11. Looking up the germline V gene yields CDR1 KGHSH and CDR2 LQKENI. Spanning cysteine to phenylalanine, the CDR3 consists of 17 amino acids. Kept here is only the CDR3 DNA, which spans 51 bases and is read in frame from base 1. Whole blood was collected in K2EDTA tubes by collaborating institutions according to the institutions' own protocols. For TCRbeta analysis, collaborator samples were shipped as frozen whole blood, as isolated PBMCs, or as DNA extracted from either sample type. This receptor was taken from a man younger than 40 with active or convalescent COVID-19. The sample consisted of peripheral blood. In this chain, TRBV18 is recombined with TRBJ1-5, and 7 bases in between align with TRBD1. The CDR3 region: CASSPDGTARNNQPQHF. The DNA sequence is TGTGCCAGCTCACCGGACGGGACAGCGAGGAACAATCAGCCCCAGCATTTT.